This T cell receptor (beta chain) emerged from a study of regulatory T cells in long-lasting Graves disease. Study-level background: Graves' disease counted as persistent after over 5 years of antithyroid drugs with positive TSH receptor antibodies.

This clonotype was detected many times. Its specificity is not known. General study points: Persistent disease preferred TRBV28, TRBJ1-2 and TRBJ2-5. Clonotypes that were public and shared totalled 2,741 in persistent patients versus 750 to 1,000 in new patients.

Investigators prepared the TCR beta libraries by applying iRepertoire HTBI primers and Arm-PCR of CDR3 regions. As originally analysed: Samples revealed under 65 TRBV and fewer than 15 TRBJ segments. TCRdb called the multiplex PCR reads again in MiXCR, with one record for every CDR3 protein. The V and J calls and clone size come from TCRdb's table, not from the authors' own analysis. The profile shows about 340,000 distinct CDR3 sequences, about 18% of them singletons. Noted time point: persistent/refractory GD, antithyroid drugs over 5 years with positive TRAb. PBMCs provided the RNA from which the TCR library was made. The V and J ends lost 1 base and 0 bases respectively, with 4 bases between them. Germline V gene lookup returns CDR1 MDHEN and CDR2 SYDVKM. This CDR3 contains 14 residues.

This specimen was peripheral blood mononuclear cells (PBMCs), taken when the disease was refractory, from a patient treated with antithyroid drugs. This sequence joins TRBV28 and TRBJ2-4; D is ambiguous. This clonotype was sampled from a female donor with Graves disease. This CDR3 is CASSLLAAKNIQYF. For the CDR3, the DNA is TGTGCCAGCAGTTTATTGGCAGCCAAAAACATTCAGTACTTC.